Below, 26 T cell receptor beta chains from the same sample are listed, as sequenced in a study of identical twins. TCRdb used MiXCR to reprocess the 5' RACE reads, holding one entry per CDR3 protein. Here the sample spans just over 450,000 distinct CDR3 sequences, approximately 15% being singletons. The data were also submitted as part of a second study, on yellow fever vaccine responses in identical twins.

Sequenced input: CD4+ T cells sorted from blood. Receptor source: a woman aged 18 to 35 in good health.

V and J are TRBV6-2 or TRBV6-3 and TRBJ2-2; 8 bases align to TRBD2. J was trimmed by 1 base and V by 4 bases; bases with no gene match: 17. The CDR3 totals 20 residues. CDR1 and CDR2 (germline): MNHEY, SVGEGT. CDR3 coding DNA: TGTGCCAGCAGTTCGGCCCGGACTAGCAGGAGTTGGGGGAACACCGGGGAGCTGTTTTTT. Residues: CASSSARTSRSWGNTGELFF.

This clonotype was seen a handful of times. The chain recombines TRBV20-1 with TRBJ1-2, with 7 bases identical to TRBD1. In germline, CDR1 is DFQATT, CDR2 SNEGSKA (reference sequence). CDR3 length: 12 residues. V was pared by 5 bases and J by 8 bases, with 8 bases of the junction left unmatched. Here the CDR3 DNA reads TGCAGTGCTTTCCAGGGGGTGCACGGCTACACCTTC. Its protein product is CSAFQGVHGYTF.

The sample holds a few counts of this clonotype. The chain combines TRBV5-1 with TRBJ2-2; maybe TRBD2 (6 bases). V lost 4 bases and J 4 bases, leaving 17 bases between the germline ends. The CDR3 has 16 residues. The germline gives CDR1 SGHRS, CDR2 YFSETQ. CDR3 in amino acids: CASSAQGGIGTGELFF. The CDR3 DNA reads as TGCGCCAGCAGCGCGCAGGGCGGGATAGGCACCGGGGAGCTGTTTTTT.

This clonotype was counted many times. The genes are TRBV5-1 and TRBJ1-6; possibly TRBD1 for D (6 bases). With 4 bases removed from V and 4 bases from J, the gap between germline ends came to 9 bases. The CDR3 has 14 amino acids. Germline V gene lookup returns CDR1 SGHRS and CDR2 YFSETQ. DNA for the CDR3: TGCGCCAGCAGCCCTGGACAGTATAATTCACCCCTCCACTTT. Translated: CASSPGQYNSPLHF.

The V and J genes are TRBV9 and TRBJ2-5; either TRBD1 or TRBD2 may fit D (5 bases each). Trimming took off 3 bases at V and 5 bases at J, with 14 bases between the two ends. The CDR3 loop spans 14 amino acids. Germline-derived CDR1 and CDR2 are SGDLS and YYNGEE. The CDR3 sequence is CASSETASGETQYF. CDR3 nucleotides: TGTGCCAGCAGCGAGACAGCCTCGGGGGAGACCCAGTACTTC.

This clonotype was counted only a few times. The chain combines TRBV30 with TRBJ2-2, with D unclear. V lost 6 bases to trimming and J lost 5 bases, with 16 bases between them. This CDR3 is 14 amino acids long. CDR1 and CDR2 from the germline V gene are GTSNPN and SVGIG (reference sequence). This CDR3 is CACRRGERTGELFF. CDR3 bases: TGTGCCTGCCGGCGTGGGGAAAGGACCGGGGAGCTGTTTTTT.

A few counts support this clonotype. The rearrangement uses TRBV5-5 and TRBJ2-5, with 11 bases identical to TRBD2. V dropped 2 bases and J dropped 9; count of bases not matched to a gene: 9. Germline CDR1 is SGHKS and CDR2 is YYEKEE (reference sequence). This CDR3 has 15 residues. CDR3 coding DNA: TGTGCCAGCAGCTTAGTAGCGGGGGGGCAGGGGCCCCAGTACTTC. The encoded protein is CASSLVAGGQGPQYF.

This chain connects TRBV11-3 to TRBJ2-7, with 10 bases that match TRBD1. The germline CDR1 and CDR2 sequences are SGHNT and YENEEA. V was pared by 6 bases and J by 1 base, with 12 bases of the junction left unmatched. The CDR3 consists of 17 residues. In DNA form, the CDR3 reads TGTGCCAGCAGGATTCCGGGACAGGGGAAGGAGTCCTACGAGCAGTACTTC. This sequence encodes CASRIPGQGKESYEQYF.

The J gene is TRBJ2-3, the V gene TRBV5-1; possibly TRBD2 for D (6 bases). Trimming pared 4 bases from V and 1 base from J, leaving 13 bases between. Germline V gene sequence: CDR1 SGHRS, CDR2 YFSETQ. The CDR3 totals 15 residues. The CDR3 loop is CASSDLASGTDTQYF. The CDR3 DNA reads as TGCGCCAGCAGCGACCTGGCTAGCGGCACAGATACGCAGTATTTT.

This clonotype was seen only a few times. The chain is built from TRBV29-1 and TRBJ2-3; D unclear. The V end lost 7 bases, the J end lost 0 bases, and 8 bases lay between the germline ends. This CDR3 is built from 12 residues. Germline V CDR1 and CDR2: SQVTM, ANQGSEA. CDR3 coding DNA: TGCAGCGCCGCCTCTAGCACAGATACGCAGTATTTT. Its protein product is CSAASSTDTQYF.

The genes are TRBV2 and TRBJ2-7; D unresolved. CDR3 length equals 12 residues. V was shortened by 4 bases and J by 3 bases, with 7 bases between the two germline ends. The V gene's germline CDR1 is SNHLY and CDR2 FYNNEI. The CDR3: CASSVRDYEQYF. Written as DNA, the CDR3 is TGTGCCAGCAGTGTGCGAGACTACGAGCAGTACTTC.

The chain employs TRBV20-1 and TRBJ2-2; 7 positions agree with TRBD1. CDR1 and CDR2 from the germline V gene are DFQATT and SNEGSKA (reference sequence). The V gene end was trimmed by 6 bases and the J gene end by 4 bases; junction bases not matched to a gene: 5. This CDR3 is 13 amino acids long. DNA for the CDR3: TGCAGTGCACAGACAGGGTCCACCGGGGAGCTGTTTTTT. Translating gives CSAQTGSTGELFF.

The CDR3 DNA reads TGTGCCAGCAGTCCCCTGCAATCCACAAGGGGGGGCGAGCAGTACTTC. Translation gives CASSPLQSTRGGEQYF. The V gene is TRBV6-1, the J gene TRBJ2-7; D possibly corresponds to TRBD2 (7 bases). V was clipped by 5 bases and J by 6 bases, with 23 bases between them. The germline V gene has CDR1 MNHNS and CDR2 SASEGT. The CDR3 is made up of 16 amino acids.

This clonotype was observed at least ten times. The J gene is TRBJ2-4, the V gene TRBV29-1; 9 bases fit TRBD1. This CDR3 region has 11 residues. CDR1 is SQVTM, CDR2 ANQGSEA, per germline. Trimming removed 7 bases from V and 14 bases from J; junction bases left unmatched: 9. CDR3 residues: CSAGQGNEKYF. CDR3 in DNA: TGCAGCGCAGGACAGGGGAACGAAAAGTACTTC.

This clonotype was seen repeatedly, ten times or more. The chain links TRBV12-3 or TRBV12-4 to TRBJ2-7; TRBD1 matches at 8 bases. V was pared by 6 bases and J by 4 bases, with 5 bases of the junction left unmatched. The CDR3 covers 13 residues. The CDR3 spells CASRRTGRYEQYF. The DNA for the CDR3 is TGTGCCAGCAGACGGACAGGGCGGTACGAGCAGTACTTC.

The sample holds a few counts of this clonotype. V is TRBV20-1 and J is TRBJ2-2; D ambiguous. The CDR3 runs to 16 residues. V lost 0 bases and J lost 2, with 13 bases in between. The germline CDR1 and CDR2 sequences are DFQATT and SNEGSKA (reference sequence). CDR3 in DNA: TGCAGTGCTAGAGACCCAGCGTGGCCCAACACCGGGGAGCTGTTTTTT. Its translation is CSARDPAWPNTGELFF.

The V call is TRBV20-1, the J call TRBJ2-5; TRBD2 agrees at 7 bases. Germline-derived CDR1 and CDR2 are DFQATT and SNEGSKA (reference sequence). The CDR3 is made up of 16 amino acids. Trimming cost V 6 bases and J 0 bases; bases outside gene matches: 13. CDR3 sequence (DNA): TGCAGTGCCCTACCCCGGCGCGGGGGAAACCAAGAGACCCAGTACTTC. It encodes CSALPRRGGNQETQYF.

The chain joins TRBV7-2 to TRBJ2-4; no reliable D call. V lost 7 bases and J lost 15, with 22 bases in between. This CDR3 contains 13 residues. Germline CDR1 and CDR2: SGHTA and FQGNSA. The CDR3 protein is CASKPKEGMNLYF. CDR3 DNA: TGTGCCAGCAAGCCTAAAGAAGGGATGAACTTGTACTTC. The complete variable domain, with remaining parts taken from reference TRBV7-2 and TRBJ2-4, reads GAGVSQSPSNKVTEKGKDVELRCDPISGHTALYWYRQSLGQGLEFLIYFQGNSAPDKSGLPSDRFSAERTGGSVSTLTIQRTQQEDSAVYLCASKPKEGMNLYFGAGTRLSVL.

This clonotype was seen a few times. The CDR3 DNA reads as TGCAGTGCGGATTTGAGGGGGATTGGTAATGAGCAGTTCTTC. It codes for CSADLRGIGNEQFF. The rearrangement joins TRBV20-1 to TRBJ2-1, with a tentative D call TRBD1 (6 bases). Germline V lookup: CDR1 DFQATT, CDR2 SNEGSKA (reference sequence). This CDR3 comprises 14 residues. V dropped 6 bases and J dropped 7 bases, with 19 bases sitting between them.

The V call is TRBV5-6, the J call TRBJ2-2; D not certain. The V and J ends lost 2 bases and 8 bases respectively, with 10 bases between them. From germline, CDR1 is SGHDT and CDR2 YYEEEE. CDR3 length equals 13 residues. CDR3 loop: CASSFTARGELFF. The DNA of the CDR3 is TGTGCCAGCAGCTTTACAGCCAGGGGGGAGCTGTTTTTT.

The rearrangement uses TRBV6-1 and TRBJ1-1, with TRBD1 identical over 8 bases. The V gene end was trimmed by 5 bases and the J gene end by 2 bases; junction bases not matched to a gene: 10. Germline V gene sequence: CDR1 MNHNS, CDR2 SASEGT. The CDR3 sequence is 16 residues long. The CDR3 DNA is TGTGCCAGCAGTCAAACAGGACAGGGCGGTAACACTGAAGCTTTCTTT. Translated: CASSQTGQGGNTEAFF.

This clonotype was recorded a few times. The V and J genes are TRBV6-2 or TRBV6-3 and TRBJ1-1; 7 nucleotides line up with TRBD1. This CDR3 region has 18 residues. Trimming at V came to 1 base and at J to 1 base, leaving 12 bases not matched to a gene. The germline V gene has CDR1 MNHEY and CDR2 SVGEGT. As DNA, the CDR3 is TGTGCCAGCAGTTACTTGTGGCAGGGGGAAGTCTCGAACACTGAAGCTTTCTTT. This gives the protein CASSYLWQGEVSNTEAFF.

DNA of the CDR3: TGTGCCAGCAGCTGGGACAGGGGGCCCGCGAACACCGGGGAGCTGTTTTTT. Translated: CASSWDRGPANTGELFF. This chain uses TRBV11-1 with TRBJ2-2; 12 bases agree with TRBD1. From germline, CDR1 is SGHAT and CDR2 FQDESV (reference sequence). This CDR3 region has 17 residues. Losses at the gene ends were 4 bases for V and 0 bases for J; bases not matched to a gene: 3.

J is TRBJ2-2 and V is TRBV5-6; 13 bases agree with TRBD2. Germline V gene sequence: CDR1 SGHDT, CDR2 YYEEEE. V lost 0 bases, J lost 1 base, and 3 bases stayed unmatched. The length of the CDR3 is 18 residues. The CDR3 DNA is TGTGCCAGCAGCTTGGGACTAGCGGGGGGCTGGAACACCGGGGAGCTGTTTTTT. Protein: CASSLGLAGGWNTGELFF.

The V gene is TRBV7-2, the J gene TRBJ1-6; D not resolved. V lost 2 bases and J lost 14, with 19 bases in between. Germline V gene sequence: CDR1 SGHTA, CDR2 FQGNSA. The CDR3 is 15 residues long. The CDR3 sequence: CASSLYQDAALALHF. In DNA form, the CDR3 reads TGTGCCAGCAGCTTATATCAGGACGCGGCCTTGGCCCTCCACTTT.

The CDR3 here is CASSRGTNEQYF. The CDR3 DNA is TGCGCCAGCAGTCGCGGGACTAACGAGCAGTACTTC. The chain carries TRBV10-1 and TRBJ2-7; 7 positions agree with TRBD2. The CDR3 consists of 12 residues. Germline V CDR1 and CDR2: WNHNN, SYGVQD (reference sequence). The J segment lost 5 bases and the V segment lost 5 bases, leaving 3 bases of the junction unmatched.